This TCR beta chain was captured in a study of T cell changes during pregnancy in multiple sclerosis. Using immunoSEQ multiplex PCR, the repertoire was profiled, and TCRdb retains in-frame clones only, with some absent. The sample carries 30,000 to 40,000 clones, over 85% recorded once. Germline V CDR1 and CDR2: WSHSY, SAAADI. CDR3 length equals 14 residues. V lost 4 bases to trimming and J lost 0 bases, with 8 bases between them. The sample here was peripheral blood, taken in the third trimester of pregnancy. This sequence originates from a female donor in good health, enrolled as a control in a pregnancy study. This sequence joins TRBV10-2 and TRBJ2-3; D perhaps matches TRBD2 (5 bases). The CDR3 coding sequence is TGCGCCAGCAGTGGGACTTTTAGCACAGATACGCAGTATTTT. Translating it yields CASSGTFSTDTQYF.